What follows are 5 T cell receptor beta chains derived from one specimen sequenced in a study of CD8+ T cells in alopecia areata. RNA was isolated and reverse transcribed to cDNA, the sequencing template. Method: immunoSEQ multiplex PCR; TCRdb's copy keeps in-frame clones and lacks some. The repertoire holds 160,000 or so clones, just over 65% seen once, with roughly an eighth in the top ten. This specimen was CD8+ T cells sorted from blood, taken at week 0. The receptors shown here come from a human donor with alopecia areata.

The count of this clone is one. The CDR3 reads CSVERGSKDSGNTIYF. Here the CDR3 DNA reads TGCAGCGTTGAGCGGGGCAGTAAGGACTCTGGAAACACCATATATTTT. This chain links TRBV29-1 with TRBJ1-3; TRBD1 might be the D (5 bases). Trimming stripped 3 bases from V and 0 bases from J, with 15 bases between. The length of the CDR3 is 16 residues. Germline CDR1 SQVTM, CDR2 ANQGSEA.

This clone was counted between two and nine times. The DNA for the CDR3 is TGTGCCAGCAGCCGGAGCACAGATACGCAGTATTTT. Translating gives CASSRSTDTQYF. The chain is built from TRBV7-9 and TRBJ2-3; D remains ambiguous. Looked up from germline, CDR1 is SEHNR and CDR2 is FQNEAQ (reference sequence). V was trimmed by 5 bases and J by 0 bases, leaving 3 bases between them. The CDR3 length is 12 residues.

This clone was seen just once. This rearrangement joins TRBV13 to TRBJ1-4; tentative D call: TRBD1 (6 bases). The germline CDR1 and CDR2 sequences are PRHDT and FYEKMQ (reference sequence). V was pared by 2 bases and J by 4 bases, with 14 bases between. CDR3 length: 16 residues. The chain's CDR3 is CASSLNQGPLNEKLFF. In nucleotides, the CDR3 is TGTGCCAGCAGCTTAAACCAGGGGCCCCTTAATGAAAAACTGTTTTTT.

The chain recombines TRBV4-1 with TRBJ1-5; TRBD1 aligns across 7 bases. The germline gives CDR1 MGHRA, CDR2 YSYEKL. V shed 0 bases, J shed 4 bases, and the junction held 9 bases outside the gene matches. The CDR3 extends over 17 amino acids. CDR3 protein: CASSQEPQGGRNQPQHF. In nucleotides, the CDR3 is TGCGCCAGCAGCCAAGAGCCGCAGGGGGGGCGAAATCAGCCCCAGCATTTT.

The chain links TRBV30 to TRBJ2-1; D is ambiguous. The CDR3 covers 10 residues. V shed 3 bases and J shed 9 bases, with 6 bases lying between them. The germline gives CDR1 GTSNPN, CDR2 SVGIG (reference sequence). The CDR3 region has the DNA TGTGCCTGGAGGGGTGTTGAGCAGTTCTTC. Translating it yields CAWRGVEQFF.